These T cell receptor beta chains were read from a single sample in a study of cytomegalovirus exposure and HLA in healthy donors. Repertoires were generated with immunoSEQ multiplex PCR, while TCRdb's copy carries only in-frame clones and drops some. The data show approximately 150,000 clones, over 75% seen once. The sequencing input was PBMCs. These receptors originate from a woman aged 25 to 39 in good health and CMV-seronegative. CDR3s include the opening cysteine and the closing phenylalanine or tryptophan. A D gene is named only where the DNA matches it firmly. Size tells how often a clone was seen (once, few, many) or the class of an expanded clone, and some rows leave it out.

D,length,J,V,size,DNA,CDR3
TRBD2,12,TRBJ2-1,TRBV7-9,-,TGTGCCAGCAGCTTAGTGCGGGGGGAGCAGTTCTTC,CASSLVRGEQFF
-,13,TRBJ1-1,TRBV5-1,few,TGCGCCACCAAAACTGGGAGGGACACTGAAGCTTTCTTT,CATKTGRDTEAFF
TRBD2,16,TRBJ2-7,TRBV10-1,-,TGCGCCAGCAGTGACCTCTCGGGGACTAGTTTCGACGAGCAGTACTTC,CASSDLSGTSFDEQYF
-,13,TRBJ2-1,TRBV6-1,-,TGTGCCAGCAGTGAAAGGCTAGACCGTGAGCAGTTCTTC,CASSERLDREQFF
TRBD2,15,TRBJ2-1,TRBV10-3,-,TGTGCCATCAGTGAGTCGCGGGAGTCCTACAATGAGCAGTTCTTC,CAISESRESYNEQFF
-,13,TRBJ1-4,TRBV6-5,few,TGTGCCTGTTCCCGACAAGTAAATGAAAAACTGTTTTTT,CACSRQVNEKLFF
TRBD2,16,TRBJ2-5,TRBV7-9,-,TGTGCCAGCAGCTTAGCGGCTAGCGGCCCACTTGGGACCCAGTACTTC,CASSLAASGPLGTQYF
TRBD2,14,TRBJ2-7,TRBV30,-,TGTGCCTGGAGTCGGGGGGGTACGTCCTACGAGCAGTACTTC,CAWSRGGTSYEQYF
-,14,TRBJ2-7,TRBV6-1,-,TGTGCCAGCAGTGACATCCTCGAGGCCTACGAGCAGTACTTC,CASSDILEAYEQYF
-,15,TRBJ2-7,TRBV7-2,few,TGTGCCAGCAGCCTGTTTAGCGGATCCACCTACGAGCAGTACTTC,CASSLFSGSTYEQYF
TRBD1,15,TRBJ1-5,TRBV5-5,-,TGTGCCAGCAGCTCGGGACAGGGAGGCAATCAGCCCCAGCATTTT,CASSSGQGGNQPQHF
-,15,TRBJ2-2,TRBV7-2,-,TGTGCCAGCAGCTCACCAGACATCCTCGGCGGGGAGCTGTTTTTT,CASSSPDILGGELFF
TRBD1,14,TRBJ1-6,TRBV19,-,TGTGCCAGTAGACCCGGACAGGGGAATTCACCCCTCCACTTT,CASRPGQGNSPLHF
TRBD1,16,TRBJ2-2,TRBV9,-,TGTGCCAGCAGCGTCGACCCGGGACAGGGAACCGGGGAGCTGTTTTTT,CASSVDPGQGTGELFF
-,13,TRBJ1-1,TRBV6-6,few,TGTGCCAGCAGTTATGGACAAAACACTGAAGCTTTCTTT,CASSYGQNTEAFF
-,13,TRBJ1-2,TRBV18,-,TGTGCCAGCTCTCGGACAGCTAACTATGGCTACACCTTC,CASSRTANYGYTF
TRBD1,14,TRBJ2-7,TRBV25-1,-,TGTGCCAGCAGTGTCGCAGGGGGCTCCTACGAGCAGTACTTC,CASSVAGGSYEQYF
-,16,TRBJ1-1,TRBV28,-,TGTGCCAGCAGTTTATGGAGGAGTCCGGGGGGCACTGAAGCTTTCTTT,CASSLWRSPGGTEAFF
-,14,TRBJ2-7,TRBV7-9,once,TGTGCCAGCAGCCTAGTGCCCGGTAGCTACGAGCAGTACTTC,CASSLVPGSYEQYF
TRBD1,16,TRBJ2-2,TRBV19,-,TGTGCCAGTACCCTTTGGGGACAGGGGAACACCGGGGAGCTGTTTTTT,CASTLWGQGNTGELFF
-,18,TRBJ1-5,TRBV21-1,-,TGTGCCAGCAGCAAAGTGTGGACAGGGGAGTATAGCAATCAGCCCCAGCATTTT,CASSKVWTGEYSNQPQHF
-,17,TRBJ1-1,TRBV4-1,-,TGCGCCAGCAGCCCGCTTTTTCCCAGGGACTCGAACACTGAAGCTTTCTTT,CASSPLFPRDSNTEAFF
-,13,TRBJ1-1,TRBV6-1,few,TGTGCCAGCAGTGTGGGACTCCTTAACGAAGCTTTCTTT,CASSVGLLNEAFF
-,17,TRBJ1-4,TRBV7-9,once,TGTGCCAGCAGCCTAACTCCGGACAGACTTGGTTCGGAAAAACTGTTTTTT,CASSLTPDRLGSEKLFF
TRBD2,17,TRBJ2-2,TRBV11-1,-,TGTGCCAGCAGCACAAAAGGGACTAGCGGGAACACCGGGGAGCTGTTTTTT,CASSTKGTSGNTGELFF
TRBD1,15,TRBJ1-2,TRBV6-1,-,TGTGCCAGCAGTCGGGACAGGGGATACGACTATGGCTACACCTTC,CASSRDRGYDYGYTF
-,14,TRBJ2-4,TRBV19,-,TGTGCCAGTAGTATGCAGGGCTCCAAAAACATTCAGTACTTC,CASSMQGSKNIQYF
-,15,TRBJ1-5,TRBV6-5,few,TGTGCCAGCAGTTCCAGGTTTCTCGGGGGGCAGCCCCAGCATTTT,CASSSRFLGGQPQHF
-,16,TRBJ1-5,TRBV27,few,TGTGCCAGCAGTTCGCTAGGGGGTCTAAGCAATCAGCCCCAGCATTTT,CASSSLGGLSNQPQHF
TRBD2,17,TRBJ2-3,TRBV5-1,-,TGCGCCAGCGCTTGGGGGCGGTTAGCGGGATTCACAGATACGCAGTATTTT,CASAWGRLAGFTDTQYF
-,16,TRBJ1-3,TRBV2,-,TGTGCCAGCAGCCCGGGACATCGGAGCTCTGGAAACACCATATATTTT,CASSPGHRSSGNTIYF
TRBD2,15,TRBJ2-7,TRBV2,-,TGTGCCAGCAGCGACCCGGGGGGGAGGGTGTACGAGCAGTACTTC,CASSDPGGRVYEQYF
-,14,TRBJ2-7,TRBV5-4,-,TGTGCCAGCAGATCGGCGGGTGACTCCTACGAGCAGTACTTC,CASRSAGDSYEQYF
-,15,TRBJ1-1,TRBV29-1,-,TGCAGCGTCGCATTTCAACAGGCAGGTTGGACTGAAGCTTTCTTT,CSVAFQQAGWTEAFF
-,11,TRBJ2-1,TRBV20-1,-,TGCAGTGCTAGAGATTCCCCACGGTCGTTCTTC,CSARDSPRSFF
-,15,TRBJ1-2,TRBV19,-,TGTGCCAGTAATGGTAGGGGGGGATTTGACTATGGCTACACCTTC,CASNGRGGFDYGYTF
TRBD2,15,TRBJ2-7,TRBV5-4,few,TGTGCCAGCAGCGTAGCGGGAGGGCCAATGGACGAGCAGTACTTC,CASSVAGGPMDEQYF
-,15,TRBJ1-3,TRBV5-1,-,TGCGCCAGCAGCTTGGGACAGGCCTCTGGAAACACCATATATTTT,CASSLGQASGNTIYF
-,14,TRBJ1-5,TRBV6-1,few,TGTGCCAGCAGTGATCTGTATCGGGATCAGCCCCAGCATTTT,CASSDLYRDQPQHF
-,14,TRBJ2-5,TRBV19,few,TGTGCCAGTAGTATGAAGGGGGTCAAAGAGACCCAGTACTTC,CASSMKGVKETQYF
TRBD2,15,TRBJ2-3,TRBV9,-,TGTGCCAGCAGCGTAGGCGGGAGACCGTCAGATACGCAGTATTTT,CASSVGGRPSDTQYF
TRBD1,15,TRBJ2-7,TRBV27,-,TGTGCCAGCAGTTTACCGGGACAGGGGGTCTACGAGCAGTACTTC,CASSLPGQGVYEQYF
TRBD2,15,TRBJ2-7,TRBV29-1,-,TGCAGCGTTCTAAAACTAGCGGGGGTTGACTACGAGCAGTACTTC,CSVLKLAGVDYEQYF